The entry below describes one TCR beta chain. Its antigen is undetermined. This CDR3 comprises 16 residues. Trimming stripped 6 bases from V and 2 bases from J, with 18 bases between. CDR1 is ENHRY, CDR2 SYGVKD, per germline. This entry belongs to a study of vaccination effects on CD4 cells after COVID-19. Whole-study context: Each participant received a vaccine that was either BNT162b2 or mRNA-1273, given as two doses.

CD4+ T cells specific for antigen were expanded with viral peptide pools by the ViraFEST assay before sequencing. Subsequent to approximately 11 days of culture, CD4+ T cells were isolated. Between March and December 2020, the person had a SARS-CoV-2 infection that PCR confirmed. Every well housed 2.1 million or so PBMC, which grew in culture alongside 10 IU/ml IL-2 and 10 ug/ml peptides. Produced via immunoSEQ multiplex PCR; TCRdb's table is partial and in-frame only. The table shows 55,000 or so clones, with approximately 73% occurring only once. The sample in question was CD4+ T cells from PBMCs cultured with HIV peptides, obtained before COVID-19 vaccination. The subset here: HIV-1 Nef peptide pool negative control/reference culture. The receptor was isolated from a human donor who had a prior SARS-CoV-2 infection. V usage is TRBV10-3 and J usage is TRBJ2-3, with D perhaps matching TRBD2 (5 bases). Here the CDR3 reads CAISANLNRDTDTQYF. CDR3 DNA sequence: TGTGCCATCAGCGCCAACTTAAACCGGGACACAGATACGCAGTATTTT.